Sequencing of this T cell receptor beta chain was carried out in a study of CDR3 diversity in severe acne. Trimming pared 6 bases from V and 6 bases from J, leaving 17 bases between. Germline assignment: CDR1 SQVTM and CDR2 ANQGSEA. The CDR3 spans 13 residues. MiXCR was run by TCRdb on the PCR reads, yielding one entry per CDR3 protein. The profile covers more than 85,000 distinct CDR3 sequences, with 45% to 60% appearing a single time and under 15% taken by the ten largest. The sequence came from a male donor with acne. Sequenced: blood. V usage is TRBV29-1 and J usage is TRBJ1-2; D is undetermined. The CDR3 coding sequence is TGCAGCGTCTCCTTCGGAGGTATCAATGGCTACACCTTC. It translates to CSVSFGGINGYTF. Variable domain in full (rest from reference TRBV29-1 and TRBJ1-2): SAVISQKPSRDICQRGTSLTIQCQVDSQVTMMFWYRQQPGQSLTLIATANQGSEATYESGFVIDKFPISRPNLTFSTLTVSNMSPEDSSIYLCSVSFGGINGYTFGSGTRLTVV.